These T cell receptor beta chains were read from a single sample in a study of early T cells in non-severe SARS-CoV-2 infection. TCRdb re-analysed the 5' RACE reads in MiXCR, keeping a single row per CDR3 protein. The table lists 60,000 or so distinct CDR3 sequences, 8.9% of them singletons, with roughly a sixth in the top ten. The sample comprised whole blood. Receptor source: an adult who was a healthcare worker with PCR-confirmed SARS-CoV-2 infection or an uninfected control (not recorded which). CDR3s include the opening cysteine and the closing phenylalanine or tryptophan. The D gene is left open where the match is weak. The size entry is marked missing in some rows and otherwise reads once, few, many or a size class.

length: 12
J: TRBJ1-6
size: few
V: TRBV28
D: NA
DNA: TGTGCCACCGACGGGACCAATTCACCCCTCCACTTT
CDR3: CATDGTNSPLHF

length: 16
J: TRBJ2-7
size: NA
V: TRBV2
D: TRBD2
DNA: TGTGCCAGCAGGACGGGACTAGCGGGGTTATCCTCCGAGCAGTACTTC
CDR3: CASRTGLAGLSSEQYF

length: 14
J: TRBJ2-7
size: few
V: TRBV20-1
D: TRBD2
DNA: TGCAGTGCTAGAGTTTCCGCGGGAGGGCGCGAGCAGTACTTC
CDR3: CSARVSAGGREQYF

length: 16
J: TRBJ2-1
size: NA
V: TRBV28
D: TRBD1
DNA: TGTGCCAGCAGTTTCGAGGACAGGCCGCCCTACAATGAGCAGTTCTTC
CDR3: CASSFEDRPPYNEQFF

length: 11
J: TRBJ2-7
size: NA
V: TRBV12-3/TRBV12-4
D: NA
DNA: TGTGCCAGCAGTTTTGAGGCTATTCTGTACTTC
CDR3: CASSFEAILYF

length: 16
J: TRBJ2-1
size: few
V: TRBV7-3
D: TRBD1
DNA: TGTGCCAGCAGCTTAACGTCTGGGACAGGGGGCGATGAGCAGTTCTTC
CDR3: CASSLTSGTGGDEQFF

length: 15
J: TRBJ2-7
size: NA
V: TRBV5-1
D: TRBD2
DNA: TGCGCCAGCAGCCCGGGACTAGCGGGAGCGGGGGAGCAGTACTTC
CDR3: CASSPGLAGAGEQYF

length: 14
J: TRBJ1-5
size: few
V: TRBV12-3/TRBV12-4
D: NA
DNA: TGTGCCAGCAGCAAGGACGGTAGCAATCAGCCCCAGCATTTT
CDR3: CASSKDGSNQPQHF

length: 14
J: TRBJ2-7
size: NA
V: TRBV27
D: NA
DNA: TGTGCCAGCAGTCCCCGTCTAAGGGGTGGCGAGCAGTACTTC
CDR3: CASSPRLRGGEQYF

length: 15
J: TRBJ2-7
size: many
V: TRBV12-3/TRBV12-4
D: TRBD1
DNA: TGTGCCAGCTCAGGGTCGGGACAGGGGGCTTATGAGCAGTACTTC
CDR3: CASSGSGQGAYEQYF

length: 14
J: TRBJ2-7
size: NA
V: TRBV12-3/TRBV12-4
D: NA
DNA: TGTGCCAGCAGTTTGCAGTTCCGCTCCTACGAGCAGTACTTC
CDR3: CASSLQFRSYEQYF

length: 19
J: TRBJ2-1
size: many
V: TRBV5-1
D: TRBD2
DNA: TGCGCCAGCAGCCATCGGACTAGCGGGAGCGACCCCTCCTACAATGAGCAGTTCTTC
CDR3: CASSHRTSGSDPSYNEQFF

length: 15
J: TRBJ2-2
size: NA
V: TRBV30
D: TRBD2
DNA: TGTGCCTGGAGTGTCTTAGCGGGAGGAACCGGGGAGCTGTTTTTT
CDR3: CAWSVLAGGTGELFF

length: 10
J: TRBJ2-7
size: NA
V: TRBV30
D: NA
DNA: TGTGCCTGGAGTCGCAACGAGCAGTACTTC
CDR3: CAWSRNEQYF

length: 12
J: TRBJ2-7
size: NA
V: TRBV29-1
D: NA
DNA: TGCAGCGTTGAGAGGTCTGGTAGAGAGCAGTACTTC
CDR3: CSVERSGREQYF

length: 14
J: TRBJ2-1
size: many
V: TRBV10-3
D: TRBD2
DNA: TGTGCCATCAGTGGTGGACTAGCGGGAGGTGAGCAGTTCTTC
CDR3: CAISGGLAGGEQFF

length: 15
J: TRBJ2-7
size: few
V: TRBV12-3/TRBV12-4
D: TRBD1
DNA: TGTGCCAGCAGGCCCGGACAGGTCGGCGCGTACGAGCAGTACTTC
CDR3: CASRPGQVGAYEQYF

length: 15
J: TRBJ1-4
size: NA
V: TRBV27
D: NA
DNA: TGTGCCAGCAGTCCTAGAGTCGCAACTAATGAAAAACTGTTTTTT
CDR3: CASSPRVATNEKLFF

length: 15
J: TRBJ1-3
size: few
V: TRBV28
D: NA
DNA: TGTGCCAGCAGTTTCCAGGGTCTAGGAGGAAACACCATATATTTT
CDR3: CASSFQGLGGNTIYF

length: 15
J: TRBJ2-2
size: few
V: TRBV7-2
D: NA
DNA: TGTGCCAGCAGCCCCAGACAGGGCGGGGTCGGGGAGCTGTTTTTT
CDR3: CASSPRQGGVGELFF

length: 16
J: TRBJ2-1
size: few
V: TRBV7-9
D: NA
DNA: TGTGCCAGCAGCTTAGCGGGCGGGATGGGATACAATGAGCAGTTCTTC
CDR3: CASSLAGGMGYNEQFF

length: 14
J: TRBJ2-3
size: NA
V: TRBV29-1
D: TRBD2
DNA: TGCAGCGTTGAGGGCGGGAGGCCCACAGATACGCAGTATTTT
CDR3: CSVEGGRPTDTQYF

length: 16
J: TRBJ2-2
size: many
V: TRBV9
D: NA
DNA: TGTGCCAGCAGCGCCGGGGGCGGGAGAAGGACCGGGGAGCTGTTTTTT
CDR3: CASSAGGGRRTGELFF

length: 13
J: TRBJ1-5
size: few
V: TRBV27
D: NA
DNA: TGTGCCAGCAGTTCGTATAGCAATCAGCCCCAGCATTTT
CDR3: CASSSYSNQPQHF

length: 14
J: TRBJ2-2
size: many
V: TRBV19
D: NA
DNA: TGTGCCAGTATTCGATCACAGGGCGCCGGGGAGCTGTTTTTT
CDR3: CASIRSQGAGELFF

length: 15
J: TRBJ1-2
size: many
V: TRBV7-2
D: TRBD1
DNA: TGTGCCAGCAGCTTAGGGCAGGGGGCCCACTATGGCTACACCTTC
CDR3: CASSLGQGAHYGYTF

length: 14
J: TRBJ2-7
size: NA
V: TRBV7-9
D: TRBD1
DNA: TGTGCCAGCAGCTCGGACAGGGCCTCCTACGAGCAGTACTTC
CDR3: CASSSDRASYEQYF

length: 18
J: TRBJ2-3
size: many
V: TRBV4-3
D: NA
DNA: TGCGCCAGCAGCCACGGACCCACCTTAGGGATTATCACAGATACGCAGTATTTT
CDR3: CASSHGPTLGIITDTQYF

length: 13
J: TRBJ1-1
size: NA
V: TRBV28
D: NA
DNA: TGTGCCAGCAGGAAAACGCTTCCCTTTGAAGCTTTCTTT
CDR3: CASRKTLPFEAFF

length: 14
J: TRBJ2-6
size: NA
V: TRBV7-9
D: NA
DNA: TGTGCCAGCGTCAGTCACTCTGGGGCCAACGTCCTGACTTTC
CDR3: CASVSHSGANVLTF

length: 14
J: TRBJ1-4
size: many
V: TRBV7-9
D: NA
DNA: TGTGCCAGCAGCCCAGAGGGCCGGGTAGAAAAACTGTTTTTT
CDR3: CASSPEGRVEKLFF

length: 16
J: TRBJ2-3
size: many
V: TRBV7-2
D: TRBD1
DNA: TGTGCCAGCAGCTCTTCCAGGACAGGGAGAGCAGATACGCAGTATTTT
CDR3: CASSSSRTGRADTQYF

length: 14
J: TRBJ1-2
size: few
V: TRBV20-1
D: TRBD1
DNA: TGCAGTGCTTTGACCGGGACAGGGTCTCGGGGCTACACCTTC
CDR3: CSALTGTGSRGYTF

length: 14
J: TRBJ2-2
size: NA
V: TRBV29-1
D: TRBD2
DNA: TGCAGCGTTGGAGCGGGAGGGCCCACCGGGGAGCTGTTTTTT
CDR3: CSVGAGGPTGELFF

length: 11
J: TRBJ1-1
size: many
V: TRBV29-1
D: NA
DNA: TGCAGCGGGTTGAAGAACACTGAAGCTTTCTTT
CDR3: CSGLKNTEAFF

length: 16
J: TRBJ2-2
size: NA
V: TRBV20-1
D: TRBD2
DNA: TGCAGTGCTACAAGGACTAGCGGGAGTCTTGGCGGGGAGCTGTTTTTT
CDR3: CSATRTSGSLGGELFF

length: 15
J: TRBJ2-5
size: many
V: TRBV7-8
D: TRBD2
DNA: TGTGCCAGCAGCTTAGTAATAGCGGGACAAGAGACCCAGTACTTC
CDR3: CASSLVIAGQETQYF

length: 14
J: TRBJ2-7
size: many
V: TRBV28
D: TRBD1
DNA: TGTGCCAGCAGAACCGGGACAGGGGCCTACGAGCAGTACTTC
CDR3: CASRTGTGAYEQYF

length: 15
J: TRBJ1-1
size: many
V: TRBV5-6
D: NA
DNA: TGTGCCAGCCACTTGGGTCAGCGATCGAACACTGAAGCTTTCTTT
CDR3: CASHLGQRSNTEAFF

length: 14
J: TRBJ2-3
size: many
V: TRBV24-1
D: TRBD1
DNA: TGTGCCACCAGTAGGACAGGGTCGGCAGATACGCAGTATTTT
CDR3: CATSRTGSADTQYF

length: 14
J: TRBJ2-2
size: many
V: TRBV7-3
D: TRBD1
DNA: TGTGCCAGCAGCGTCGACAGGGACGCCGGGGAGCTGTTTTTT
CDR3: CASSVDRDAGELFF

length: 15
J: TRBJ1-3
size: many
V: TRBV6-5
D: TRBD1
DNA: TGTGCCAGCAGCCTACAGGGGACGGAGGGAAACACCATATATTTT
CDR3: CASSLQGTEGNTIYF

length: 16
J: TRBJ1-2
size: many
V: TRBV28
D: TRBD1
DNA: TGTGCCAGCAGTATTGGGACAGGGGGCGCGATGGAGGGCTACACCTTC
CDR3: CASSIGTGGAMEGYTF

length: 12
J: TRBJ1-2
size: many
V: TRBV20-1
D: NA
DNA: TGCAGTGCAAGGGACGGGAACTATGGCTACACCTTC
CDR3: CSARDGNYGYTF

length: 14
J: TRBJ2-3
size: many
V: TRBV7-9
D: NA
DNA: TGTGCCAGCAGTCCCCAAGGCTGGCCGGATACGCAGTATTTT
CDR3: CASSPQGWPDTQYF

length: 19
J: TRBJ2-2
size: NA
V: TRBV6-1
D: TRBD2
DNA: TGTGCCAGCTCAGGTTGGTTCGGACTAGCGGGAGTCGGCACCGGGGAGCTGTTTTTT
CDR3: CASSGWFGLAGVGTGELFF

length: 17
J: TRBJ2-6
size: NA
V: TRBV6-2/TRBV6-3
D: NA
DNA: TGTGCCAGCAGTCCTGGGACAAAAAGTTCTGGGGCCAACGTCCTGACTTTC
CDR3: CASSPGTKSSGANVLTF